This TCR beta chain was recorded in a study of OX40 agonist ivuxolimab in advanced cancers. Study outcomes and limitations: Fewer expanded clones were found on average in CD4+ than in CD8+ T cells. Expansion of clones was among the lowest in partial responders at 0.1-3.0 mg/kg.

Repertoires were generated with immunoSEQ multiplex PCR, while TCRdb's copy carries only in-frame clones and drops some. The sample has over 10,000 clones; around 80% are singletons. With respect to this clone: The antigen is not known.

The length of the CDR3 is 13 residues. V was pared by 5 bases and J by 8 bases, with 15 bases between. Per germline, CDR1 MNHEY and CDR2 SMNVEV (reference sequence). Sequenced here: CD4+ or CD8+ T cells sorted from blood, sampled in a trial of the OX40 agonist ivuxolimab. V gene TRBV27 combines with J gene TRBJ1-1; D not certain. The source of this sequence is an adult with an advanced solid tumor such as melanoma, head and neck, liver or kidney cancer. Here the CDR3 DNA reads TGTGCCAGCAGTCTCACCCCTGCCCTGGAAGCTTTCTTT. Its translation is CASSLTPALEAFF.